One and the same sample provided the 9 T cell receptor beta chains below, sequenced in a study of identifying expanded T cells in peripheral blood. TCRdb's copy holds only in-frame clones and misses some; the assay was immunoSEQ multiplex PCR. The table shows about 130,000 clones, with approximately 86% occurring only once. The sample taken for sequencing was blood. The source of these receptors is a person aged 18 to 75 in good health.

V usage is TRBV28 and J usage is TRBJ2-7; unclear D gene. The V and J ends lost 6 bases and 1 base respectively, with 10 bases between them. The CDR3 has 13 amino acids. Germline-derived CDR1 and CDR2 are MDHEN and SYDVKM. The CDR3 loop reads CASSSLVSYEQYF. The CDR3 DNA is TGTGCCAGCAGCTCTCTAGTATCCTACGAGCAGTACTTC.

V usage is TRBV6-6 and J usage is TRBJ2-3, with 8 bases identical to TRBD2. Looked up from germline, CDR1 is MNHNY and CDR2 is SVGAGI (reference sequence). This CDR3 contains 15 residues. The junction had 5 bases not matched to a gene; V was cut back by 2 bases and J by 4 bases. CDR3 sequence (DNA): TGTGCCAGCAGTTACGGACTAGCCGTTTCAGATACGCAGTATTTT. This gives the protein CASSYGLAVSDTQYF.

There are many counts of this clone. This specimen includes other DNA sequences encoding the same CDR3. The V and J genes are TRBV10-3 and TRBJ1-1; D is uncertain. Trimming pared 3 bases from V and 1 base from J, leaving 3 bases between. CDR3 length: 12 residues. In germline, CDR1 is ENHRY, CDR2 SYGVKD. The CDR3 nucleotides are TGTGCCATCAGTGATGCGAACACTGAAGCTTTCTTT. Translating it yields CAISDANTEAFF.

This sequence joins TRBV19 and TRBJ1-1; D may be TRBD1 (6 bases). Trimming left V 4 bases short and J 3 bases short, with 15 bases between. The CDR3 length is 15 residues. CDR1 is LNHDA, CDR2 SQIVND, per germline (reference sequence). CDR3 sequence: CASSNWDTFHTEAFF. CDR3 DNA sequence: TGTGCCAGTAGTAATTGGGACACCTTCCACACTGAAGCTTTCTTT.

V gene TRBV7-2 combines with J gene TRBJ2-7; 7 positions match TRBD1. V lost 5 bases and J lost 5; bases outside the gene matches: 3. The CDR3 has 12 amino acids. Germline CDR1 reads SGHTA; CDR2 reads FQGNSA. The CDR3 sequence: CASSRDSDEQYF. The CDR3 bases are TGTGCCAGCAGCAGGGACAGTGACGAGCAGTACTTC.

The chain links TRBV7-8 to TRBJ2-2, with 16 bases identical to TRBD2. CDR1 is SGHVS and CDR2 is FQNEAQ in the germline V gene. This CDR3 is 18 amino acids long. Losses at the gene ends were 5 bases for V and 5 bases for J; bases not matched to a gene: 8. For the CDR3, the DNA is TGTGCCAGCAGCATAGGGACTAGCGGGAGGGCCAAGACCGGGGAGCTGTTTTTT. This sequence encodes CASSIGTSGRAKTGELFF.

This clone occurred many times. The chain carries TRBV15 and TRBJ1-2, with 10 bases identical to TRBD1. The germline V gene encodes CDR1 LNHNV and CDR2 YYDKDF (reference sequence). This CDR3 has 16 residues. The trim removed 6 bases at V and 5 bases at J, leaving 12 bases unmatched. This chain's CDR3 is CATRKLDRGSWYGYTF. CDR3 DNA: TGTGCCACCAGAAAACTGGACAGGGGGTCTTGGTATGGCTACACCTTC.

The chain uses TRBV19 and TRBJ1-1; a possible D gene is TRBD1 (5 bases). V was trimmed by 3 bases and J by 4 bases, leaving 9 bases between them. Per germline, CDR1 LNHDA and CDR2 SQIVND (reference sequence). The CDR3 has 13 amino acids. The CDR3 is CASSMGLRTEAFF. DNA of the CDR3: TGTGCCAGTAGTATGGGGCTTCGCACTGAAGCTTTCTTT.

V usage is TRBV19 and J usage is TRBJ2-2, with 7 bases matching TRBD1. The CDR3 is 16 amino acids. V was pared by 7 bases and J by 1 base, with 9 bases of the junction left unmatched. Germline CDR1 reads LNHDA; CDR2 reads SQIVND (reference sequence). The CDR3 nucleotides read TGTGCCAGTAACCCCCGGCAGGGGGTGAACACCGGGGAGCTGTTTTTT. Translation gives CASNPRQGVNTGELFF. The full variable domain, with the rest looked up from reference TRBV19 and TRBJ2-2, is DGGITQSPKYLFRKEGQNVTLSCEQNLNHDAMYWYRQDPGQGLRLIYYSQIVNDFQKGDIAEGYSVSREKKESFPLTVTSAQKNPTAFYLCASNPRQGVNTGELFFGEGSRLTVL.